This record concerns one T cell receptor beta chain sequence. The data were taken from a study of OX40 agonist ivuxolimab in advanced cancers. After removal of 1 base from V and 14 bases from J, the junction contained 10 bases not matched to a gene. From germline, CDR1 is MGHDK and CDR2 SYGVNS. This CDR3 comprises 13 residues. Clones were sequenced by immunoSEQ multiplex PCR, and TCRdb holds only the in-frame ones, with some missing. In the table there are approximately 60,000 clones, more than 85% of which are singletons. The sample was CD4+ or CD8+ T cells sorted from blood, taken in a trial of the OX40 agonist ivuxolimab. The V call is TRBV25-1, the J call TRBJ2-5; 7 bases match TRBD2. This sequence was found in an adult with an advanced solid tumor such as melanoma, head and neck, liver or kidney cancer. The CDR3 DNA reads as TGTGCCAGCAGTGAATTGGGGACTATAACCTCTTACTTC. It specifies CASSELGTITSYF.